The clone carrying this TCR beta chain is medium-sized (0.01 to 0.1%) within its sample. Its antigen is not identified. TCRdb processed the 5' RACE reads anew with MiXCR; each CDR3 protein has one entry. The sample contains some 8,700 distinct CDR3 sequences, 10% to 15% of which appear only once. This entry belongs to a study of spatial heterogeneity in lung cancer. The overall study: Within raw reads, each unique TCR and UMI combination appeared on average more than ten times.

Time point indicated: sample taken at primary tumor resection. No cell sorting; template was whole RNA from tumor, lung tissue or PBMC. Overall study results and limits: Tumor mutation counts were tracked by expanded intratumoral alpha and beta TCR counts.

The source was lung tumor tissue, collected at surgery. The sequence was collected from a male donor with early-stage non-small cell lung cancer.

The DNA for the CDR3 is TGTGCCACCAGCAGAGCCCCGATCGTACCGGCCGATTTAGCTAATGAAAAACTGTTTTTT. It is translated as CATSRAPIVPADLANEKLFF. V gene TRBV15 combines with J gene TRBJ1-4, with no clear D. V lost 1 base and J lost 3, with 24 bases in between. The CDR3 covers 20 residues. Germline V gene sequence: CDR1 LNHNV, CDR2 YYDKDF (reference sequence).